A selection of T cell receptor beta chains follows, all from one sample in a study of blood T cell repertoires in COVID-19. Assay used: immunoSEQ multiplex PCR; TCRdb lists only in-frame clones, some missing. The sample has around 150,000 clones, less than 85% seen once; the top ten hold 7%. Sequencing was done on a sample of peripheral blood. Every receptor here comes from a woman aged 40 to 49 with COVID-19, enrolled during active disease. Both conserved end residues are part of each CDR3. A D gene is named only where the DNA matches it firmly. The size of a clone is reported for some rows only, either as once, few or many, or as a class for expanded clones.

TRBJ2-2	TRBD1	TRBV5-8	.	CASSLELTGRGNTGELFF	TGTGCCAGCAGCTTGGAGTTGACAGGGAGAGGGAACACCGGGGAGCTGTTTTTT
TRBJ1-1	.	TRBV29-1	few	CSVLPTTVAFF	TGCAGCGTTTTACCCACCACGGTAGCTTTCTTT
TRBJ2-3	.	TRBV18	.	CASSPTSNPRPDTQYF	TGTGCCAGCTCACCAACTAGTAATCCCCGGCCAGATACGCAGTATTTT
TRBJ1-1	TRBD1	TRBV7-3	few	CASSQDRVTEAFF	TGTGCCAGCAGCCAGGACAGGGTTACTGAAGCTTTCTTT
TRBJ1-6	.	TRBV27	.	CASSPHGGDRALHF	TGTGCCAGCAGCCCACACGGGGGGGATCGGGCCCTCCACTTT
TRBJ2-7	.	TRBV5-1	once	CASSLGGSSYEQYF	TGCGCCAGCAGCCTGGGAGGTAGTAGCTACGAGCAGTACTTC
TRBJ2-7	TRBD1	TRBV24-1	.	CATSGGTGAYYEQYF	TGTGCCACCAGTGGCGGGACAGGAGCTTACTACGAGCAGTACTTC
TRBJ1-5	.	TRBV7-9	.	CASSLDAGLFNQPQHF	TGTGCCAGCAGCTTAGACGCGGGCCTCTTCAATCAGCCCCAGCATTTT
TRBJ2-3	.	TRBV14	.	CASSLLNPYTQYF	TGTGCCAGCAGCCTACTAAATCCCTATACGCAGTATTTT
TRBJ1-2	.	TRBV4-1	.	CASSQETGSYGYTF	TGCGCCAGCAGCCAAGAAACAGGGAGCTATGGCTACACCTTC
TRBJ2-6	.	TRBV15	.	CATSLSSGANVLTF	TGTGCCACCAGCCTATCTTCTGGGGCCAACGTCCTGACTTTC
TRBJ2-2	.	TRBV5-1	once	CASSPGEPGAGELFF	TGCGCCAGCAGCCCCGGCGAGCCAGGGGCCGGGGAGCTGTTTTTT
TRBJ1-5	TRBD1	TRBV5-4	.	CASSLGQGQPQHF	TGTGCCAGCAGCTTGGGACAGGGTCAGCCCCAGCATTTT
TRBJ2-5	.	TRBV6-1	.	CASSEAGRGETQYF	TGTGCCAGCAGTGAAGCTGGGAGAGGAGAGACCCAGTACTTC
TRBJ1-4	.	TRBV6-2/TRBV6-3	.	CASSSGTLGEKLFF	TGTGCCAGCAGCTCCGGGACATTGGGAGAAAAACTGTTTTTT
TRBJ1-5	.	TRBV2	.	CASSKTSSNQPQHF	TGTGCCAGCAGTAAAACCAGTAGCAATCAGCCCCAGCATTTT
TRBJ1-5	.	TRBV21-1	.	CASSMGPFNQPQHF	TGTGCCAGCAGCATGGGCCCCTTTAATCAGCCCCAGCATTTT
TRBJ1-4	.	TRBV3-1/TRBV3-2	.	CASSWSGNEKLFF	TGTGCCAGCAGCTGGAGCGGTAATGAAAAACTGTTTTTT
TRBJ2-3	TRBD2	TRBV6-4	.	CASSRSSGSEDTQYF	TGTGCCAGCAGCCGCTCTAGCGGGTCCGAGGATACGCAGTATTTT
TRBJ1-3	.	TRBV19	.	CASSQPGGASSGNTIYF	TGTGCCAGTAGCCAACCGGGAGGCGCAAGCTCTGGAAACACCATATATTTT
TRBJ1-3	.	TRBV3-1/TRBV3-2	.	CASRTQGANTIYF	TGTGCCAGCAGGACACAAGGTGCAAACACCATATATTTT
TRBJ2-4	.	TRBV3-1/TRBV3-2	.	CASSQLWGPGSINKNIQYF	TGTGCCAGCAGCCAATTGTGGGGCCCGGGCTCGATTAATAAAAACATTCAGTACTTC
TRBJ2-6	TRBD1	TRBV7-6	.	CASSPKPRTGAGANVLTF	TGTGCCAGCAGCCCGAAACCGAGGACAGGGGCTGGGGCCAACGTCCTGACTTTC
TRBJ1-2	.	TRBV4-1	many	CASSHPEGYGYTF	TGCGCCAGCAGCCACCCAGAGGGCTATGGCTACACCTTC
TRBJ2-1	.	TRBV19	.	CASTQGHYEQFF	TGTGCCAGTACACAGGGTCATTATGAGCAGTTCTTC
TRBJ1-6	TRBD1	TRBV4-2	.	CASSQAGTGLGSPLHF	TGTGCCAGCAGCCAAGCCGGGACAGGGTTAGGGTCACCCCTCCACTTT
TRBJ2-7	.	TRBV5-8	.	CASSPRYEQYF	TGTGCCAGCAGTCCCCGCTACGAGCAGTACTTC
TRBJ1-3	.	TRBV19	.	CASSVFPVSGGNTIYF	TGTGCCAGTAGTGTGTTCCCCGTGTCAGGGGGAAACACCATATATTTT
TRBJ2-6	.	TRBV5-6	.	CASSLRSSGANVLTF	TGTGCCAGCAGCTTACGGAGCTCTGGGGCCAACGTCCTGACTTTC
TRBJ2-2	TRBD1	TRBV28	.	CASSNRGELFF	TGTGCCAGCAGTAACAGGGGAGAGCTGTTTTTT
TRBJ2-7	TRBD2	TRBV6-5	once	CASNLRLAGVHEQYF	TGTGCCAGCAACCTACGACTAGCGGGAGTCCACGAGCAGTACTTC
TRBJ2-7	TRBD2	TRBV2	.	CASSVTRASGTDPYEQYF	TGTGCCAGCAGCGTGACACGGGCGAGCGGGACCGACCCCTACGAGCAGTACTTC
TRBJ2-7	.	TRBV3-1/TRBV3-2	many	CASSQRWRDGQALYF	TGTGCCAGCAGCCAACGGTGGAGGGACGGGCAGGCCCTGTACTTC
TRBJ2-1	TRBD1	TRBV9	once	CASSGGSYNEQFF	TGTGCCAGCTCAGGGGGATCCTACAATGAGCAGTTCTTC
TRBJ1-1	.	TRBV3-1/TRBV3-2	.	CASSQGLTVSEAFF	TGTGCCAGCAGCCAAGGGTTAACGGTGTCTGAAGCTTTCTTT
TRBJ2-2	.	TRBV21-1	once	CASINKVASGSAATGELFF	.
TRBJ1-2	.	TRBV27	.	CASSFRGMNYGYTF	TGTGCCAGCAGTTTTCGGGGAATGAACTATGGCTACACCTTC
TRBJ2-1	.	TRBV27	.	CASTPGGSSYNEQFF	TGTGCCAGCACCCCGGGGGGCAGCTCCTACAATGAGCAGTTCTTC
TRBJ1-2	TRBD1	TRBV28	.	CASSLRGPDGYTF	TGTGCCAGCAGTTTAAGGGGGCCCGATGGCTACACCTTC
TRBJ2-2	.	TRBV10-2	.	CASNVAVETGELFF	TGCGCCAGCAATGTAGCTGTGGAAACCGGGGAGCTGTTTTTT
TRBJ2-5	.	TRBV15	.	CATSRETAGEETQYF	TGTGCCACCAGCAGAGAGACGGCAGGGGAAGAGACCCAGTACTTC
TRBJ2-2	TRBD2	TRBV10-1	.	CASSEGLGRTGELFF	TGCGCCAGCAGTGAGGGACTAGGCCGCACCGGGGAGCTGTTTTTT
TRBJ2-1	TRBD2	TRBV30	once	CAWSRRESRFF	TGTGCCTGGAGTCGGCGGGAGAGTCGGTTCTTC
TRBJ2-7	.	TRBV5-1	.	CASSLGTMNYEQYF	TGCGCCAGCAGCTTGGGGACAATGAACTACGAGCAGTACTTC
TRBJ2-5	.	TRBV4-1	once	CASSHLYQETQYF	TGCGCCAGCAGCCATCTGTACCAAGAGACCCAGTACTTC
TRBJ2-2	TRBD2	TRBV10-1	.	CASSDGGGTRELFF	TGCGCCAGCAGTGACGGGGGGGGGACCCGGGAGCTGTTTTTT
TRBJ2-1	TRBD2	TRBV11-3	.	CASRGGNEQFF	TGTGCCAGCAGGGGGGGGAATGAGCAGTTCTTC
TRBJ2-7	TRBD2	TRBV2	.	CASSASGRGSSYEQYF	TGTGCCAGCAGTGCTAGCGGGAGGGGGAGCTCCTACGAGCAGTACTTC